This T cell receptor (beta chain) derives from a study of cytomegalovirus exposure and HLA in healthy donors. Turning to the study itself: In an earlier analysis, almost 120 million unique TCR beta sequences were found from some 200 million T cells.

Primers: 60 Vbeta forward and 13 Jbeta reverse. Repertoires were generated with immunoSEQ multiplex PCR, while TCRdb's copy carries only in-frame clones and drops some. The table shows under 150,000 clones, with approximately 80% occurring only once. V trimming: 5 bases; J trimming: 3 bases; junction bases outside the gene matches: 3. Per germline, CDR1 SGHAT and CDR2 FQNNGV. The CDR3 extends over 14 amino acids. A note on this clone: Its antigen is currently unknown.

General observations from the study: HLA allele associations emerged for about 18,000 TCR beta sequences in a later analysis, at 0.05 false discovery rate. Cytomegalovirus-associated status was assigned to 150 or so TCR beta chains.

Sequenced sample: PBMCs. This TCR derives from a male donor in good health and CMV-seronegative. The chain combines TRBV11-2 with TRBJ1-4, with 7 bases aligning to TRBD1. CDR3 coding DNA: TGTGCCAGCAGCCCGACAGGGCCTAATGAAAAACTGTTTTTT. Translated: CASSPTGPNEKLFF.